Below, 27 T cell receptor beta chains from the same sample are listed, as sequenced in a study of shared T cell receptors in the human thymus. The assay was immunoSEQ multiplex PCR, and TCRdb's table has in-frame clones only and misses some. The sample consists of 55,000 to 75,000 clones, about 96% of them appearing once. Sequences were obtained from thymocytes. The receptor source for this set is a human donor.

This clone has a single count. This chain links TRBV7-9 with TRBJ2-3, with TRBD2 matching over 9 bases. With V trimmed by 5 bases and J by 6 bases, 12 bases remained unmatched. CDR3 length: 16 residues. Germline CDR1 reads SEHNR; CDR2 reads FQNEAQ (reference sequence). The CDR3 DNA reads as TGTGCCAGCAGCCCAAGCGGGGGGCCGCGGTTGGATACGCAGTATTTT. This sequence encodes CASSPSGGPRLDTQYF.

V usage is TRBV11-2 and J usage is TRBJ2-2, with D possibly matching TRBD1 (5 bases). The V and J ends lost 3 bases and 1 base respectively, with 9 bases between them. The CDR3 spans 15 residues. Per germline, CDR1 SGHAT and CDR2 FQNNGV. The CDR3 nucleotides are TGTGCCAGCAGCTTCCCCAGGGTGAACACCGGGGAGCTGTTTTTT. Translating gives CASSFPRVNTGELFF.

The rearrangement joins TRBV4-3 to TRBJ1-3; tentatively, D is TRBD1 (6 bases). The CDR3 sequence is 15 residues long. V gave up 4 bases and J gave up 2 bases, with 12 bases separating them. CDR1 is LGHNA and CDR2 is YSLEER in the germline V gene. The CDR3 nucleotides are TGCGCCAGCAGCCGCAACGGGGGGCCTGGAAACACCATATATTTT. It yields the protein CASSRNGGPGNTIYF.

In DNA, the CDR3 is TGCAGCGAGCATCCCCCATTAGGGCCGATGAACACTGAAGCTTTCTTT. Protein: CSEHPPLGPMNTEAFF. This chain links TRBV29-1 with TRBJ1-1, with unresolved D. The germline gives CDR1 SQVTM, CDR2 ANQGSEA. V was trimmed by 7 bases and J by 0 bases, leaving 21 bases between them. The CDR3 totals 16 residues.

The chain carries TRBV7-9 and TRBJ1-2; D unresolved. Germline CDR1 and CDR2: SEHNR and FQNEAQ (reference sequence). V was trimmed by 1 base and J by 0 bases, leaving 6 bases between them. The CDR3 extends over 14 amino acids. The CDR3, as DNA: TGTGCCAGCAGCTTAGGCGGGACTAACTATGGCTACACCTTC. Amino acid sequence: CASSLGGTNYGYTF. Combining the CDR3 with reference TRBV7-9 and TRBJ1-2 gives the whole variable domain DTGVSQNPRHKITKRGQNVTFRCDPISEHNRLYWYRQTLGQGPEFLTYFQNEAQLEKSRLLSDRFSAERPKGSFSTLEIQRTEQGDSAMYLCASSLGGTNYGYTFGSGTRLTVV.

The chain uses TRBV6-1 and TRBJ2-3; D is perhaps TRBD1 (7 bases). V lost 5 bases and J 5 bases, leaving 17 bases between the germline ends. The CDR3 length is 15 residues. CDR1 and CDR2 (germline): MNHNS, SASEGT. CDR3 protein: CASSTRVQGGDTQYF. CDR3 nucleotide sequence: TGTGCCAGCAGTACACGAGTCCAGGGGGGAGATACGCAGTATTTT.

CDR3 sequence reads: CATSTLDYNSPLHF. The CDR3 region has the DNA TGTGCCACCAGCACCCTCGACTATAATTCACCCCTCCACTTT. This sequence joins TRBV15 and TRBJ1-6; the D is unclear. Trimming left V 4 bases short and J 3 bases short, with 7 bases between. CDR1 is LNHNV, CDR2 YYDKDF, per germline (reference sequence). The CDR3 totals 14 residues.

V usage is TRBV2 and J usage is TRBJ1-5; the D gene is possibly TRBD1 (6 bases). V lost 4 bases and J lost 1, with 11 bases in between. In germline, CDR1 is SNHLY, CDR2 FYNNEI. This CDR3 spans 15 amino acids. As DNA, the CDR3 is TGTGCCAGCAGTGGTAAACAGGGCAGCAATCAGCCCCAGCATTTT. Its protein is CASSGKQGSNQPQHF. The full variable domain, rest sourced from reference TRBV2 and TRBJ1-5, is EPEVTQTPSHQVTQMGQEVILRCVPISNHLYFYWYRQILGQKVEFLVSFYNNEISEKSEIFDDQFSVERPDGSNFTLKIRSTKLEDSAMYFCASSGKQGSNQPQHFGDGTRLSIL.

The chain couples TRBV9 to TRBJ2-1, with D possibly TRBD2 on 7 matching bases. CDR3 length: 19 residues. V was shortened by 1 base and J by 0 bases, with 20 bases between the two germline ends. Germline values: CDR1 SGDLS, CDR2 YYNGEE. CDR3 nucleotide sequence: TGTGCCAGCAGCGTATTAGGGGGGGATCAAACGACCTCCTACAATGAGCAGTTCTTC. It translates to CASSVLGGDQTTSYNEQFF.

The rearrangement joins TRBV5-1 to TRBJ2-5; 12 positions agree with TRBD2. CDR3 size: 14 residues. V trimming: 4 bases; J trimming: 11 bases; junction bases outside the gene matches: 9. Germline V lookup: CDR1 SGHRS, CDR2 YFSETQ. CDR3 coding DNA: TGCGCCAGCAGCGTCGGACTAGCGGGATGGGAGCAGTACTTC. Its translation is CASSVGLAGWEQYF.

This sequence joins TRBV5-1 and TRBJ2-7; D is perhaps TRBD1 (6 bases). The germline V gene has CDR1 SGHRS and CDR2 YFSETQ. CDR3 length: 15 amino acids. Trimming removed 4 bases at V and 0 bases at J, with 14 bases between. The CDR3 spells CASSRTGTTSYEQYF. The CDR3 DNA sequence: TGCGCCAGCAGCCGAACCGGGACAACCTCCTACGAGCAGTACTTC.

This chain uses TRBV4-3 with TRBJ2-7; 7 positions agree with TRBD1. The V gene's germline CDR1 is LGHNA and CDR2 YSLEER. V gave up 3 bases and J gave up 2 bases; unmatched junction bases: 7. CDR3 length: 15 residues. The CDR3: CASSQLWDSTYEQYF. The CDR3 region has the DNA TGCGCCAGCAGCCAGCTATGGGACAGTACCTACGAGCAGTACTTC.

The chain recombines TRBV4-1 with TRBJ1-1, with D possibly TRBD1 on 6 matching bases. This CDR3 comprises 18 residues. Germline V CDR1 and CDR2: MGHRA, YSYEKL. Trimming removed 1 base at V and 5 bases at J, with 23 bases between. The CDR3 DNA reads as TGCGCCAGCAGCCAAGTTCACGGAGGGGACCCCCAGGGGACTGAAGCTTTCTTT. This translates into CASSQVHGGDPQGTEAFF.

The rearrangement uses TRBV11-2 and TRBJ1-1; 11 nucleotides line up with TRBD1. The CDR3 extends over 17 amino acids. After removal of 1 base from V and 4 bases from J, the junction contained 8 bases not matched to a gene. The germline V gene has CDR1 SGHAT and CDR2 FQNNGV. The CDR3 DNA sequence: TGTGCCAGCAGCTTAGCCAAGCCGGGACAGGGGGTCACTGAAGCTTTCTTT. It yields the protein CASSLAKPGQGVTEAFF.

This chain joins TRBV28 and TRBJ1-2; TRBD1 matches 10 bases. Germline CDR1 reads MDHEN; CDR2 reads SYDVKM. V trimming: 6 bases; J trimming: 7 bases; junction bases outside the gene matches: 5. There are 13 residues in the CDR3. This chain's CDR3 is CASSGTGEGGYTF. CDR3 nucleotide sequence: TGTGCCAGCAGCGGGACAGGGGAAGGTGGCTACACCTTC.

The chain is built from TRBV4-3 and TRBJ2-3; TRBD2 aligns across 12 bases. The CDR3 extends over 22 amino acids. Germline lookup yields CDR1 LGHNA and CDR2 YSLEER. Trimming removed 0 bases from V and 2 bases from J; junction bases left unmatched: 18. CDR3 DNA: TGCGCCAGCAGCCAAGATGTGTGGGAACTAGCGGGGGGAAGTAGGGACACAGATACGCAGTATTTT. Amino acids: CASSQDVWELAGGSRDTDTQYF.

This chain connects TRBV7-9 to TRBJ2-7, with a possible D match to TRBD1 (5 bases). The germline V and J ends were trimmed by 4 bases and 3 bases, with 19 bases remaining between them. Germline V gene lookup returns CDR1 SEHNR and CDR2 FQNEAQ (reference sequence). The CDR3 sequence is 16 residues long. The CDR3 sequence is CASSYPLNQTGYEQYF. CDR3 DNA sequence: TGTGCCAGCAGCTACCCTTTGAATCAAACAGGCTACGAGCAGTACTTC.

V usage is TRBV15 and J usage is TRBJ2-4; 8 nucleotides align to TRBD1. Trimming at V came to 1 base and at J to 0 bases, leaving 23 bases not matched to a gene. Germline-derived CDR1 and CDR2 are LNHNV and YYDKDF (reference sequence). The CDR3 is made up of 23 amino acids. CDR3 DNA sequence: TGTGCCACCAGCAGAGGTCCGGATGGACAGGGTTACACACTAGCCGTAGCCAAAAACATTCAGTACTTC. The encoded protein is CATSRGPDGQGYTLAVAKNIQYF.

The chain uses TRBV6-4 and TRBJ1-2; TRBD1 matches 7 bases. CDR1 is MRHNA and CDR2 is SNTAGT in the germline V gene. The J segment lost 7 bases and the V segment lost 4 bases, leaving 12 bases of the junction unmatched. This CDR3 spans 15 amino acids. The CDR3 region is CASSARTGSCSGYTF. The DNA for the CDR3 is TGTGCCAGCAGTGCCCGGACAGGATCTTGTAGTGGCTACACCTTC.

The chain is built from TRBV4-3 and TRBJ1-6, with 7 bases lining up with TRBD1. The CDR3 has 19 amino acids. V was clipped by 4 bases and J by 10 bases; unmatched bases: 22. The germline V gene has CDR1 LGHNA and CDR2 YSLEER. CDR3 DNA sequence: TGCGCCAGCAGCCCTAGTGGGGAGGGGAGGGGGCCAAAAAACTCACCCCTCCACTTT. Translated, it gives CASSPSGEGRGPKNSPLHF.

The table lists this clone with a few counts. This chain uses TRBV27 with TRBJ2-5, with a tentative D call TRBD2 (6 bases). Trimming stripped 2 bases from V and 5 bases from J, with 6 bases between. The germline V gene encodes CDR1 MNHEY and CDR2 SMNVEV (reference sequence). This CDR3 region has 12 residues. CDR3 DNA: TGTGCCAGCAGTTTACGGGGGGAGACCCAGTACTTC. The encoded protein is CASSLRGETQYF.

The genes are TRBV5-6 and TRBJ1-2; unclear D gene. The germline V and J ends were trimmed by 1 base and 6 bases, with 4 bases remaining between them. Per the germline V gene, CDR1 is SGHDT and CDR2 is YYEEEE. This CDR3 comprises 11 residues. The DNA for the CDR3 is TGTGCCAGCAGCTTGTCCAATGGCTACACCTTC. Residues: CASSLSNGYTF. Full variable domain (remainder filled in from reference TRBV5-6 and TRBJ1-2): DAGVTQSPTHLIKTRGQQVTLRCSPKSGHDTVSWYQQALGQGPQFIFQYYEEEERQRGNFPDRFSGHQFPNYSSELNVNALLLGDSALYLCASSLSNGYTFGSGTRLTVV.

The chain uses TRBV27 and TRBJ2-3; TRBD2 matches at 7 bases. The CDR3 spans 19 residues. Germline V gene data show CDR1 as MNHEY and CDR2 as SMNVEV (reference sequence). V shed 2 bases, J shed 3 bases, and the junction held 17 bases outside the gene matches. This CDR3 is CASSLPPAVKREGTDTQYF. The CDR3 coding sequence is TGTGCCAGCAGTTTACCCCCTGCTGTGAAAAGGGAGGGGACAGATACGCAGTATTTT.

The rearrangement uses TRBV28 and TRBJ2-1, with no clear D. The CDR3 spans 14 residues. The ends were cut back, 4 bases at V and 5 bases at J, with 12 bases in the middle. CDR1 and CDR2 (germline): MDHEN, SYDVKM. In DNA form, the CDR3 reads TGTGCCAGCAGTTCCCCCATTCAAAACAATGAGCAGTTCTTC. This gives the protein CASSSPIQNNEQFF. Full variable domain (missing parts from reference TRBV28 and TRBJ2-1): DVKVTQSSRYLVKRTGEKVFLECVQDMDHENMFWYRQDPGLGLRLIYFSYDVKMKEKGDIPEGYSVSREKKERFSLILESASTNQTSMYLCASSSPIQNNEQFFGPGTRLTVL.

CDR3 sequence reads: CASSIELDSPYEQYF. The CDR3 coding sequence is TGTGCCAGTAGTATAGAACTAGACAGTCCCTACGAGCAGTACTTC. This chain joins TRBV19 and TRBJ2-7; the D call may be TRBD1 or TRBD2 (5 bases each). This CDR3 spans 15 amino acids. Trimming removed 0 bases from V and 2 bases from J, with 11 bases in between. In germline, CDR1 is LNHDA, CDR2 SQIVND (reference sequence).

This rearrangement joins TRBV7-3 to TRBJ1-1; D is unresolved. There are 16 residues in the CDR3. V lost 4 bases to trimming and J lost 2 bases, with 17 bases between them. Germline CDR1 reads SGHTA; CDR2 reads FQGTGA. DNA for the CDR3: TGTGCCAGCAGCTCTCAGATGTCGGGCCGAAACACTGAAGCTTTCTTT. Residues: CASSSQMSGRNTEAFF.

The J gene is TRBJ1-1, the V gene TRBV12-5, with D perhaps TRBD1 (6 bases). The CDR3 has 15 residues. Germline CDR1 LGHNT, CDR2 FRNRAP. Trimming took 2 bases from V and 1 from J, leaving 11 bases between them. The CDR3 protein is CASGLPTDRNTEAFF. DNA of the CDR3: TGTGCTAGTGGTTTGCCTACGGACAGGAACACTGAAGCTTTCTTT.